This record concerns one TCR beta chain sequence. The germline gives CDR1 LNHDA, CDR2 SQIVND (reference sequence). With V trimmed by 6 bases and J by 1 base, 8 bases remained unmatched. The CDR3 is made up of 16 amino acids. These data originate in a study of T cell repertoires in aging, cancer and after chemotherapy. Amplification of TCR beta used genomic DNA extracted from peripheral blood. Multiplex touch-down PCR with TRB-A/B primers amplified rearranged V-D-J TRB sequences. MiXCR, run by TCRdb on the multiplex PCR reads, gives a single entry per CDR3 protein. Seen here are around 1,800 distinct CDR3 sequences, about 21% observed once, and the top ten hold roughly 59%.

V gene TRBV19 combines with J gene TRBJ2-3, with TRBD1 matching 9 bases. Sequencing was carried out using blood. The clonotype originates from a human donor with a solid tumor. The DNA of the CDR3 is TGTGCCAGTAGGAACTACCGGGACAGGGGCACAGATACGCAGTATTTT. Protein product: CASRNYRDRGTDTQYF.